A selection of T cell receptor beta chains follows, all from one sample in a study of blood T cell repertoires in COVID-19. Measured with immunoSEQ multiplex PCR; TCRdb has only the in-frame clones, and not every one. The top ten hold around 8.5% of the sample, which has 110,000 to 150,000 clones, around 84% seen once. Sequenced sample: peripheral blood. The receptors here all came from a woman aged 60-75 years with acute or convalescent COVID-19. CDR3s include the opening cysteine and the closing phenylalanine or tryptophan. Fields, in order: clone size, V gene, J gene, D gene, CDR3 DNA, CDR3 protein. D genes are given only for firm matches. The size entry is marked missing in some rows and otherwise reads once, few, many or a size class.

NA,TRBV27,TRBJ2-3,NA,TGTGCCAGCAGTTTATTTGAGCCCCGCACAGATACGCAGTATTTT,CASSLFEPRTDTQYF
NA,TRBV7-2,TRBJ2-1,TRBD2,TGTGCCAGCAGCGAAAGTAGGGGTAGCGGGGGGGCTAAGCAGTTCTTC,CASSESRGSGGAKQFF
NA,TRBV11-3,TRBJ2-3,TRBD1,TGTGCCAGCAGCTTAGAGGCAGGGGGCAATACGCAGTATTTT,CASSLEAGGNTQYF
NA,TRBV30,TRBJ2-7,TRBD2,TGTGCCTGGAGTTGGAGCGGGGGGCGACCCTACGAGCAGTACTTC,CAWSWSGGRPYEQYF
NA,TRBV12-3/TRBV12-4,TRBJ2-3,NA,TGTGCCAGCAGACAGACCGATACGCAGTATTTT,CASRQTDTQYF
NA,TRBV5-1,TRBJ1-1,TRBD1,TGCGCCAGCAGCTGGTCCGATGGACAGGGGCTGACGGGAGCTTTCTTT,CASSWSDGQGLTGAFF
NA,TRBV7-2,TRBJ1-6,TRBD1,TGTGCCAGCAGCTCCAGGACAGGTGGTTCTCTCCACTTT,CASSSRTGGSLHF
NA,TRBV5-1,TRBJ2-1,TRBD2,TGCGCCAGCCATTTTACTAGCGGGGGGTCGAATGAGCAGTTCTTC,CASHFTSGGSNEQFF
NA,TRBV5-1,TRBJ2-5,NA,TGCGCCAGCAGCTTTAGGGGGGGCCAAGAGACCCAGTACTTC,CASSFRGGQETQYF
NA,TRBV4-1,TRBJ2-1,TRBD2,TGCGCCAGCAGCCCGAGCGGGGGGGGCTACAATGAGCAGTTCTTC,CASSPSGGGYNEQFF
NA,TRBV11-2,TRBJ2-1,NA,TGTGCCAGCAGCTCGCGGGACGGCCGCCGCGGTGAGCAGTTCTTC,CASSSRDGRRGEQFF
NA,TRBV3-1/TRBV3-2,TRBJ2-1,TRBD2,TGTGCCAGCAGCCAAGATCGGCAGCGGGGGAGCTCCTACAATGAGCAGTTCTTC,CASSQDRQRGSSYNEQFF
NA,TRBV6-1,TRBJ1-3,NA,TGTGCCAGCAGTGAAACGGGGTCTGGAAACACCATATATTTT,CASSETGSGNTIYF
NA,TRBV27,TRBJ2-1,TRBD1,TGTGCCAGCAGACCTCAGACAGGGTACGATGAGCAGTTCTTC,CASRPQTGYDEQFF
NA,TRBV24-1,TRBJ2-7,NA,TGTGCCACCAGTGATGGCCGGGGGGCGGGCGAGCAGTACTTC,CATSDGRGAGEQYF
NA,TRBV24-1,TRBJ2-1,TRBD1,TGTGCCACCAGTGACCCCAACCCCGGACAGGGAAGCAATGAGCAGTTCTTC,CATSDPNPGQGSNEQFF
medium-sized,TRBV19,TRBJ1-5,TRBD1,TGTGCCAGTAGTTTCAGACAGGGTGGCAATCAGCCCCAGCATTTT,CASSFRQGGNQPQHF
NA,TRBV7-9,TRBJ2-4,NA,TGTGCCAGCAGCTTAGGAACAGGGCGGTACATTCAGTACTTC,CASSLGTGRYIQYF
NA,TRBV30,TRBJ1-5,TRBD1,TGTGCCTGGAGTCGACAGGGAGCTAGCAATCAGCCCCAGCATTTT,CAWSRQGASNQPQHF
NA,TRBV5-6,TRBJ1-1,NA,TGTGCCAGCAGCTTGTACAGGGAGAACACTGAAGCTTTCTTT,CASSLYRENTEAFF
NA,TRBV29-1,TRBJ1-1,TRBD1,TGCAGCGTCGTCGGGGACAGGGGATTTAGAGCTTTCTTT,CSVVGDRGFRAFF
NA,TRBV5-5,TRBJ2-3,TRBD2,TGTGCCAGCAGCTGGGGACTAGCGGGGGGAATAGATACGCAGTATTTT,CASSWGLAGGIDTQYF
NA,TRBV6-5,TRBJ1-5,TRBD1,TGTGCCAGCAGCTTAGGGGGACAGGGAGAACAGCCCCAGCATTTT,CASSLGGQGEQPQHF
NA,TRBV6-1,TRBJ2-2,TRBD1,TGTGCCAGCAGTGAAGGACAGGGGTGGACCGGGGAGCTGTTTTTT,CASSEGQGWTGELFF
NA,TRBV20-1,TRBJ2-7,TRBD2,TGCAGTGCTAGTGTAGCGGGGGGCTACGAGCAGTACTTC,CSASVAGGYEQYF
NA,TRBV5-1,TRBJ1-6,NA,TGCGCCAGCAGCCCGGGACTGACCAATTCACCCCTCCACTTT,CASSPGLTNSPLHF
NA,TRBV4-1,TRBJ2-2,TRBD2,TGCGCCAGCAGCCTTACCCGGCGGGGGGGGACCGGGGAGCTGTTTTTT,CASSLTRRGGTGELFF
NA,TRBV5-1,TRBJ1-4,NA,TGCGCCAGCAGTCGTATAGAGAATGAAAAACTGTTTTTT,CASSRIENEKLFF
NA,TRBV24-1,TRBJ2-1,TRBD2,TGTGCCACCAGTGATAGGACTAGCGGGGATCACAATGAGCAGTTCTTC,CATSDRTSGDHNEQFF
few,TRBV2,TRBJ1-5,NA,TGTGCCAGCAGAGCATATAGCAATCAGCCCCAGCATTTT,CASRAYSNQPQHF
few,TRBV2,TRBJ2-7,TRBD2,TGTGCCAGCAGCCCCCGGGGGGGACTGATCTACGAGCAGTACTTC,CASSPRGGLIYEQYF
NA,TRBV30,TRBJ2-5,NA,TGTGCCTGGAGTGTACTATCGGGGGTAGAGACCCAGTACTTC,CAWSVLSGVETQYF
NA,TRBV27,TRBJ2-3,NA,TGTGCCAGCAGCCGAACCCGGGGATCGGGCACAGATACGCAGTATTTT,CASSRTRGSGTDTQYF
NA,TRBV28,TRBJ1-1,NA,TGTGCCAGCAATTGGGGCGGGAACACTGAAGCTTTCTTT,CASNWGGNTEAFF
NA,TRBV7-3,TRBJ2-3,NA,TGTGCCAGCAGCTCCCACGGGACAGATACGCAGTATTTT,CASSSHGTDTQYF
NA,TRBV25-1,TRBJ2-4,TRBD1,TGTGCCAGCAGGCCAACAGGGGCGGACATTCAGTACTTC,CASRPTGADIQYF
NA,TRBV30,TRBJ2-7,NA,TGTGCCTGGAGTGGTATGTACGAGCAGTACTTC,CAWSGMYEQYF
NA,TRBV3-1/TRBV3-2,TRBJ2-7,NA,TGTGCCAGCAGCCAAGTAACCCTCCCCTCTAGGATCTACGAGCAGTACTTC,CASSQVTLPSRIYEQYF
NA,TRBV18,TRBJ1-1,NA,TGTGCCAGCTCACCACAGGGAGGGACTGAAGCTTTCTTT,CASSPQGGTEAFF
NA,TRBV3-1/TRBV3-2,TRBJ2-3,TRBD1,TGTGCCAGCAGCCACCAAAAGGCCGGGACAGGGTCAGATACGCAGTATTTT,CASSHQKAGTGSDTQYF
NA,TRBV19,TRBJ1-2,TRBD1,TGTGCCAGTAGCCAATCCTCGGGACAGTCCCACTATGGCTACACCTTC,CASSQSSGQSHYGYTF
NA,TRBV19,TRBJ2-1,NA,TGTGCCAGTAGCCGGCGAATAGACAGGCCACTCTACAATGAGCAGTTCTTC,CASSRRIDRPLYNEQFF
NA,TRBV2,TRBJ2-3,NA,TGTGCCAGCAGTGAACTCCCGGGAACCAGCACAGATACGCAGTATTTT,CASSELPGTSTDTQYF
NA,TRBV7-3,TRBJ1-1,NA,TGTGCCAGCACCGAGGCCCCATCGCACTTCATGAACACTGAAGCTTTCTTT,CASTEAPSHFMNTEAFF
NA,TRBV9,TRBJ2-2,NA,TGTGCCAGCAGCGTGCAAGGGGCCACCGGGGAGCTGTTTTTT,CASSVQGATGELFF
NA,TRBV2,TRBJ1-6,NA,TGTGCCAGCAGTGTCGACTGGAGCAATTCACCCCTCCACTTT,CASSVDWSNSPLHF
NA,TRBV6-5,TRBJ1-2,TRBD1,TGTGCCAGCAGTCGCCGGTGGACAGGGACGTATGGCTACACCTTC,CASSRRWTGTYGYTF
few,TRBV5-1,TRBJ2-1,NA,TGCGCCAGCAGCTTGAAACAGCCGAGCTCCTACAATGAGCAGTTCTTC,CASSLKQPSSYNEQFF
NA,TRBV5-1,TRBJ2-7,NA,TGCGCCAGCCTTAAACCACCGGGTCAAACCTACGAGCAGTACTTC,CASLKPPGQTYEQYF
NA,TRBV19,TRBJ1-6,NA,TGTGCCAGTAGATCCCACAACTATAATTCACCCCTCCACTTT,CASRSHNYNSPLHF
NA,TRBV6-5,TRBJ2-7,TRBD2,TGTGCCAGCAGTACACGGGCGGGGGGGCCCGGCGAGCAGTACTTC,CASSTRAGGPGEQYF
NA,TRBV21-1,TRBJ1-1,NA,TGTGCCAGCAGCAAAGGTGGGGGGGAGTTCACTGAAGCTTTCTTT,CASSKGGGEFTEAFF
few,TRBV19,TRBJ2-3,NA,TGTGCCAGTACCGCCAGGGTGCTACGCACAGATACGCAGTATTTT,CASTARVLRTDTQYF
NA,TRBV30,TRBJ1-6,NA,TGTGCCTGGAAGGGGCCGACCCTCCACTTT,CAWKGPTLHF
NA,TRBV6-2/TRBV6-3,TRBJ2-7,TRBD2,TGTGCCAGCAGTTACCCCACCGTGACTAGCGGGAGGAATGGCGAGCAGTACTTC,CASSYPTVTSGRNGEQYF
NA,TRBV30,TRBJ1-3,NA,TGTGCCTGGGGTCGGGACTCTGGAAACACCATATATTTT,CAWGRDSGNTIYF